Listed below are T cell receptor beta chains from one sample, sequenced in a study of T cells after yellow fever vaccination. TCRdb ran MiXCR on the 5' RACE reads and lists one entry per CDR3 protein. This table has approximately 120,000 distinct CDR3 sequences, roughly 6.7% appearing once. The sequencing used CD4+ T cells sorted from PBMCs, collected roughly 10 days after the first yellow fever vaccination. The source of these receptors is a young man who received the YFV17D yellow fever vaccine. Both conserved end residues are part of each CDR3. A D gene is named only where the DNA matches it firmly. The size entry is marked missing in some rows and otherwise reads once, few, many or a size class.

TRBJ2-5,many,TRBV28,.,CASSLYSRESETQYF,TGTGCCAGCAGTTTATATTCCCGGGAGTCAGAGACCCAGTACTTC
TRBJ2-1,.,TRBV19,.,CASSIAVPRGEQFF,TGTGCCAGTAGTATTGCGGTCCCCAGGGGTGAGCAGTTCTTC
TRBJ2-1,many,TRBV24-1,TRBD2,CATSDTPGELAGEQFF,TGTGCCACCAGTGATACCCCCGGTGAACTAGCGGGCGAGCAGTTCTTC
TRBJ2-1,.,TRBV5-4,TRBD2,CASSLAGQPRHNEQFF,TGTGCCAGCAGCCTAGCGGGGCAACCTCGGCACAATGAGCAGTTCTTC
TRBJ2-1,many,TRBV12-3/TRBV12-4,.,CASSSPALGNEQFF,TGTGCCAGCAGTTCCCCAGCCCTAGGCAATGAGCAGTTCTTC
TRBJ1-3,few,TRBV5-1,.,CASSPGSNSGNTIYF,TGCGCCAGCAGCCCCGGATCGAACTCTGGAAACACCATATATTTT
TRBJ2-3,many,TRBV20-1,.,CSARVTGITDTQYF,TGCAGTGCTAGAGTTACAGGAATCACAGATACGCAGTATTTT
TRBJ1-5,many,TRBV5-6,.,CASSLKGGPQPQHF,TGTGCCAGCAGCCTTAAGGGGGGCCCTCAGCCCCAGCATTTT
TRBJ1-4,many,TRBV28,TRBD1,CASSPPFLTGGDEKLFF,TGTGCCAGCAGTCCACCATTCTTGACAGGGGGAGATGAAAAACTGTTTTTT
TRBJ2-5,few,TRBV6-5,.,CASSYFGDETQYF,TGTGCCAGCAGTTACTTCGGGGACGAGACCCAGTACTTC
TRBJ1-2,many,TRBV20-1,.,CSAQTDYGYTF,TGCAGTGCCCAGACCGATTATGGCTACACCTTC
TRBJ2-2,many,TRBV27,TRBD1,CASSFDRGTGELFF,TGTGCCAGCAGTTTCGACAGGGGCACCGGGGAGCTGTTTTTT
TRBJ2-7,.,TRBV7-2,.,CASSPGSGKQYF,TGTGCCAGCAGCCCCGGATCCGGGAAGCAGTACTTC
TRBJ2-6,many,TRBV12-3/TRBV12-4,.,CASRLGVANVLTF,TGTGCCAGCAGACTCGGGGTGGCCAACGTCCTGACTTTC
TRBJ2-1,.,TRBV7-9,TRBD2,CASSPVASGVPNEQFF,TGTGCCAGCAGCCCGGTTGCAAGCGGGGTCCCTAATGAGCAGTTCTTC
TRBJ1-5,.,TRBV9,.,CASSGKQGVYSNQPQHF,TGTGCCAGCAGCGGCAAACAGGGCGTCTATAGCAATCAGCCCCAGCATTTT
TRBJ2-3,many,TRBV27,.,CASSTGYDTQYF,TGTGCCAGCAGCACGGGGTACGATACGCAGTATTTT
TRBJ1-2,many,TRBV28,.,CAARAGDYGYTF,TGTGCCGCCAGGGCAGGGGACTATGGCTACACCTTC
TRBJ1-1,many,TRBV9,.,CASSLTRNTEAFF,TGTGCCAGCAGCTTGACACGTAACACTGAAGCTTTCTTT
TRBJ2-3,many,TRBV12-3/TRBV12-4,.,CASRSDRPSTDTQYF,TGTGCCAGCAGGTCGGACAGACCAAGCACAGATACGCAGTATTTT
TRBJ1-2,few,TRBV19,.,CASSIAGNYGYTF,TGTGCCAGTAGTATCGCAGGGAACTATGGCTACACCTTC
TRBJ1-5,many,TRBV4-3,.,CASSQGWSRNQPQHF,TGCGCCAGCAGCCAAGGATGGTCACGTAATCAGCCCCAGCATTTT
TRBJ2-7,.,TRBV20-1,.,CSARAQHEQYF,TGCAGTGCTAGGGCCCAGCACGAGCAGTACTTC
TRBJ1-1,many,TRBV18,.,CASSPSRPGRGAEAFF,TGTGCCAGCTCACCCTCAAGGCCAGGCCGAGGCGCTGAAGCTTTCTTT
TRBJ1-2,many,TRBV29-1,TRBD1,CSVHRGPLYGYTF,TGCAGCGTTCACAGGGGGCCCTTATATGGCTACACCTTC
TRBJ2-2,many,TRBV28,.,CASSSPGRTLTGELFF,TGTGCCAGCAGTTCCCCGGGACGGACCCTGACCGGGGAGCTGTTTTTT
TRBJ2-5,.,TRBV7-2,.,CASSRGEGETQYF,TGTGCCAGCAGCCGCGGGGAAGGAGAGACCCAGTACTTC
TRBJ2-3,many,TRBV9,.,CASSVAPSSTDTQYF,TGTGCCAGCAGCGTAGCGCCTTCTAGCACAGATACGCAGTATTTT
TRBJ2-7,many,TRBV6-2/TRBV6-3,.,CASSYRMGEQYF,TGTGCCAGCAGTTATAGGATGGGGGAGCAGTACTTC
TRBJ1-2,many,TRBV5-6,.,CASTVDIRGYTF,TGTGCCAGCACCGTCGACATTCGGGGCTACACCTTC
TRBJ2-7,.,TRBV7-6,.,CASSLRSGAGTYEQYF,TGTGCCAGCAGCTTACGTTCAGGGGCCGGGACCTACGAGCAGTACTTC